This T cell receptor beta chain was documented in a study of blood T cell repertoires in COVID-19. Looking at the study overall: The United States, Italy and Spain were the sources of the acute and convalescent COVID-19 samples. T cells, B-cell-depleted T cells, or PBMCs provided the cDNA or gDNA that served as material.

The CDR3 has 15 residues. Trimming pared 5 bases from V and 0 bases from J, leaving 14 bases between. The germline CDR1 and CDR2 sequences are SGHAT and FQDESV (reference sequence). The assay was immunoSEQ multiplex PCR, and TCRdb's table has in-frame clones only and misses some. The data hold about 48,000 clones, with about 76% observed a single time. This receptor was obtained from a human donor with active or convalescent COVID-19. The donor label of this sample is uncertain. The genes are TRBV11-1 and TRBJ2-7; D unresolved. Specimen: peripheral blood. CDR3 in DNA: TGTGCCAGCAGCCCAAGAGGCCCTTTCTCCTACGAGCAGTACTTC. It yields the protein CASSPRGPFSYEQYF.